This T cell receptor (beta chain) was found in a study of vaccination and CD4 T cells after COVID-19. Study-level information: Researchers treated cells with overlapping spike peptides taken from SARS-CoV-2, HCoV-NL63, HCoV-OC43 and HCoV-229E.

Described treatment: approximately nine-day PBMC culture with coronavirus spike peptide pools or control peptides (ViraFEST assay). Once peptide pools had expanded antigen-specific T cells, ViraFEST sequenced TCRs. This CDR3 spans 13 amino acids. V lost 4 bases and J 2 bases, leaving 8 bases between the germline ends. Germline values: CDR1 SQVTM, CDR2 ANQGSEA. Remarks on this clonotype: Its matching antigen is unknown.

The Oncomine TCR Beta short-read assay was applied to DNA of cultured CD4+ T cells. Genomic DNA was extracted from cultured CD4+ T cells. TCRdb re-called the PCR reads with MiXCR, one entry per CDR3 protein. The sample consists of 12,000 or so distinct CDR3 sequences, approximately 50% of them appearing once. The study, taken as a whole, reports: Convalescent patients had a median roughly 85% of post-vaccine SARS-CoV-2-reactive clones that were detected only after vaccination, not before it.

This rearrangement joins TRBV29-1 to TRBJ2-2; weak D call: TRBD1 (5 bases). The clonotype originates from a human donor who had recovered from COVID-19. The material sequenced was CD4+ T cells from blood, cultured in vitro. The CDR3 is CSVGQGNTGELFF. CDR3 coding DNA: TGCAGCGTTGGTCAGGGAAACACCGGGGAGCTGTTTTTT.